The 8 T cell receptor beta chains reported below all come from one sample, sequenced in a study of blood T cells in healthy people across ages. Combining a sample-barcoded 5' primer with a J-beta primer mix, a second PCR ran for about 6 to 11 cycles. MiXCR was run by TCRdb on the 5' RACE reads, yielding one entry per CDR3 protein. The sample lists about 1.4 million distinct CDR3 sequences; approximately 59% were seen once. The sample comprised blood. The origin of the receptors is a man aged 18-30 years in good health.

The chain employs TRBV4-1 and TRBJ2-2; 11 bases line up with TRBD2. Germline V lookup: CDR1 MGHRA, CDR2 YSYEKL. The CDR3 length is 18 residues. V gave up 4 bases and J gave up 0 bases; unmatched junction bases: 7. CDR3 sequence: CASSPLLSGGANTGELFF. Here the CDR3 DNA reads TGCGCCAGCAGCCCCCTACTTAGCGGGGGGGCGAACACCGGGGAGCTGTTTTTT.

In DNA, the CDR3 is TGTGCCAGCAGCGTGGAAACCCGCAGTTGGGGCTACACCTTC. Residues: CASSVETRSWGYTF. This rearrangement joins TRBV5-6 to TRBJ1-2; D gene uncertain. Trimming took 4 bases from V and 8 from J, leaving 18 bases between them. This CDR3 spans 14 amino acids. CDR1 and CDR2 (germline): SGHDT, YYEEEE. The full variable domain, with the rest looked up from reference TRBV5-6 and TRBJ1-2, is DAGVTQSPTHLIKTRGQQVTLRCSPKSGHDTVSWYQQALGQGPQFIFQYYEEEERQRGNFPDRFSGHQFPNYSSELNVNALLLGDSALYLCASSVETRSWGYTFGSGTRLTVV.

The chain is built from TRBV20-1 and TRBJ2-5, with a weak D call TRBD1 (6 bases). Trimming took off 0 bases at V and 5 bases at J, with 22 bases between the two ends. In germline, CDR1 is DFQATT, CDR2 SNEGSKA (reference sequence). The CDR3 length is 17 residues. CDR3 loop: CSARDIGGSKVLETQYF. The CDR3 bases are TGCAGTGCTAGAGACATAGGGGGTTCTAAGGTTTTGGAGACCCAGTACTTC.

The J gene is TRBJ2-1, the V gene TRBV4-1, with TRBD2 matching 10 bases. CDR1 and CDR2 (germline): MGHRA, YSYEKL. Trimming took 0 bases from V and 2 from J; bases not matched to a gene: 4. The CDR3 is 17 residues long. This chain's CDR3 is CASSQDVAGGPYNEQFF. The CDR3 region has the DNA TGCGCCAGCAGCCAAGATGTAGCGGGGGGTCCCTACAATGAGCAGTTCTTC.

The chain carries TRBV7-9 and TRBJ2-1; 11 bases are a match to TRBD1. The CDR3 extends over 14 amino acids. Germline V gives CDR1 SEHNR, CDR2 FQNEAQ (reference sequence). V lost 6 bases to trimming and J lost 6 bases; unmatched junction nucleotides: 4. The CDR3 is CASSLDRGRNEQFF. The CDR3 DNA sequence: TGTGCCAGCAGTTTGGACAGGGGGCGCAATGAGCAGTTCTTC.

V is TRBV5-5 and J is TRBJ2-3; the D gene is possibly TRBD1 (6 bases). V was shortened by 4 bases and J by 4 bases, with 19 bases between the two germline ends. Germline V lookup: CDR1 SGHKS, CDR2 YYEKEE (reference sequence). The CDR3 contains 16 residues. Here the CDR3 DNA reads TGTGCCAGCAGCCCGAGGGACATTCCCGGAGCAGATACGCAGTATTTT. Translating gives CASSPRDIPGADTQYF.

Worth noting for this clonotype: Compared with germline, one end of the junction differs, possibly owing to a read error. The V gene is TRBV18, the J gene TRBJ2-4; D call uncertain. The germline CDR1 and CDR2 sequences are KGHSH and LQKENI. This CDR3 contains 18 residues. Here the CDR3 reads CANSPQSVQTLAKNIQYF. The CDR3 region has the DNA TGTGCCAACTCACCACAATCTGTGCAGACACTAGCCAAAAACATTCAGTACTTC.

The sample holds a few counts of this clonotype. J is TRBJ2-7 and V is TRBV12-3 or TRBV12-4, with 7 nucleotides matching TRBD1. The CDR3 runs 16 residues. After removal of 6 bases from V and 4 bases from J, the junction contained 15 bases not matched to a gene. The CDR3: CASRASAGTALYEQYF. The DNA for the CDR3 is TGTGCCAGCAGGGCCTCGGCCGGGACAGCGCTTTACGAGCAGTACTTC.